A single sample gave rise to the 29 T cell receptor beta chains below, sequenced in a study of T cells in Graves' hyperthyroidism and ophthalmopathy. TCR beta CDR3 region amplification was performed from RNA transcripts. Researchers ran a first-round RT-PCR on the TCR CDR3 using the HTBI primer set. TCRdb reprocessed the multiplex PCR reads via MiXCR and lists one record per CDR3 protein. The repertoire holds tens of thousands of distinct CDR3 sequences, with approximately 50% as singletons. Sequences were obtained from peripheral blood or thyroid tissue (not recorded which). These receptors came from a man younger than 30 with Graves' hyperthyroidism.

The V gene is TRBV10-2, the J gene TRBJ2-7; a possible D gene is TRBD1 (6 bases). V was cut by 4 bases and J by 4 bases, with 11 bases left in between. The CDR3 consists of 13 residues. Germline V lookup: CDR1 WSHSY, CDR2 SAAADI. The CDR3 here is CASSGRQEYEQYF. The CDR3 DNA reads TGCGCCAGCAGTGGGAGACAGGAGTACGAGCAGTACTTC.

The chain combines TRBV10-2 with TRBJ2-7; D remains unclear. The CDR3 covers 11 residues. Trimming pared 4 bases from V and 3 bases from J, leaving 4 bases between. CDR1 is WSHSY, CDR2 SAAADI, per germline. CDR3 sequence reads: CASSGRYEQYF. CDR3 DNA sequence: TGCGCCAGCAGTGGTCGCTACGAGCAGTACTTC.

This clonotype was observed at least ten times. This rearrangement joins TRBV6-5 to TRBJ2-6; unclear D gene. The germline V gene encodes CDR1 MNHEY and CDR2 SVGAGI. The CDR3 spans 17 residues. Trimming shortened V by 5 bases and J by 1 base, and 15 bases separated the two germline ends. The CDR3 DNA reads as TGTGCCAGCAGTAACGCGTGGCAGGCGTCTGGGGCCAACGTCCTGACTTTC. Translation: CASSNAWQASGANVLTF.

The CDR3 is CSARKVGSGVYEQYF. The CDR3 nucleotides read TGCAGTGCTAGAAAGGTCGGGAGTGGGGTCTACGAGCAGTACTTC. The V and J genes are TRBV20-1 and TRBJ2-7, with D possibly TRBD2 on 6 matching bases. This CDR3 region has 15 residues. V lost 2 bases and J 3 bases, leaving 17 bases between the germline ends. The germline V gene encodes CDR1 DFQATT and CDR2 SNEGSKA (reference sequence).

The rearrangement uses TRBV7-9 and TRBJ2-5; 7 nucleotides agree with TRBD2. CDR3 length equals 15 residues. Unmatched junction bases numbered 4, after V lost 1 base and J lost 2 bases. CDR1 is SEHNR, CDR2 FQNEAQ, per germline (reference sequence). The CDR3 sequence: CASSLVGGGQETQYF. DNA for the CDR3: TGTGCCAGCAGCTTAGTTGGCGGGGGACAAGAGACCCAGTACTTC. Full variable domain (rest looked up from reference TRBV7-9 and TRBJ2-5): DTGVSQNPRHKITKRGQNVTFRCDPISEHNRLYWYRQTLGQGPEFLTYFQNEAQLEKSRLLSDRFSAERPKGSFSTLEIQRTEQGDSAMYLCASSLVGGGQETQYFGPGTRLLVL.

This clonotype is medium-sized within its sample. The chain combines TRBV7-2 with TRBJ1-5; D is unresolved. Trimming removed 1 base from V and 3 bases from J, with 10 bases in between. Germline V lookup: CDR1 SGHTA, CDR2 FQGNSA. The CDR3 extends over 15 amino acids. As DNA, the CDR3 is TGTGCCAGCAGCTTAGGGTCAGGAAACAATCAGCCCCAGCATTTT. Translation gives CASSLGSGNNQPQHF.

This clonotype has ten or more counts. The chain recombines TRBV6-5 with TRBJ1-6; D not resolved. Germline-derived CDR1 and CDR2 are MNHEY and SVGAGI. V was pared by 2 bases and J by 4 bases, with 12 bases between. The CDR3 has 16 amino acids. CDR3 in DNA: TGTGCCAGCAGTTACGAGGCCAACTTATATAATTCACCCCTCCACTTT. This translates into CASSYEANLYNSPLHF.

This clonotype is judged medium-sized. The CDR3 protein is CSASLTRPHYEQYF. Here the CDR3 DNA reads TGCAGTGCAAGTTTGACTAGACCACATTACGAGCAGTACTTC. This rearrangement joins TRBV20-1 to TRBJ2-7; tentative D call: TRBD2 (6 bases). Trimming pared 6 bases from V and 4 bases from J, leaving 19 bases between. The V gene's germline CDR1 is DFQATT and CDR2 SNEGSKA (reference sequence). This CDR3 has 14 amino acids.

This clonotype occurred a few times. This chain uses TRBV6-5 with TRBJ2-2; 12 nucleotides align to TRBD2. The germline CDR1 and CDR2 sequences are MNHEY and SVGAGI. The V segment lost 4 bases and the J segment 2 bases; nucleotides outside the gene matches: 17. CDR3 length equals 21 residues. The CDR3 here is CASSSFSWTSGILSNTGELFF. The CDR3 DNA reads as TGTGCCAGCAGTTCCTTCTCCTGGACTAGCGGGATACTGTCCAACACCGGGGAGCTGTTTTTT.

In DNA, the CDR3 is TGTGCCAGTAGAGGAGGCAGTCTCTACGAGCAGTACTTC. Translating it yields CASRGGSLYEQYF. This rearrangement joins TRBV19 to TRBJ2-5; the D gene is possibly TRBD2 (5 bases). The better agreement between TRBJ2-7 and the DNA end casts doubt on the J call. In germline, CDR1 is LNHDA, CDR2 SQIVND (reference sequence). CDR3 length: 13 residues.

This clonotype was found many times. The rearrangement links TRBV7-8 to TRBJ2-7; D is perhaps TRBD1 (8 bases). Trimming left V 7 bases short and J 4 bases short, with 20 bases between. CDR3 length: 15 residues. CDR1 is SGHVS and CDR2 is FQNEAQ in the germline V gene. CDR3 region: CASNGGAGGMYEQYF. CDR3 bases: TGTGCCAGCAATGGGGGGGCAGGGGGCATGTACGAGCAGTACTTC.

The V call is TRBV7-3, the J call TRBJ1-1; 9 bases align to TRBD1. This CDR3 has 14 residues. Germline CDR1 is SGHTA and CDR2 is FQGTGA. Trimming removed 6 bases from V and 5 bases from J; junction bases left unmatched: 7. The CDR3 loop reads CASSSDRGVTEAFF. The CDR3 DNA reads TGTGCCAGCAGTTCCGACAGGGGGGTTACTGAAGCTTTCTTT.

The chain is built from TRBV20-1 and TRBJ1-2, with TRBD1 matching 8 bases. This CDR3 is built from 15 residues. J lost 4 bases, V lost 6 bases, and 13 bases had no gene match. From germline, CDR1 is DFQATT and CDR2 SNEGSKA (reference sequence). The CDR3 sequence is CSADHTGQAIYGYTF. The CDR3 nucleotides are TGCAGTGCCGATCACACGGGACAGGCAATCTATGGCTACACCTTC.

CDR3 sequence reads: CASSSSPGAGYTF. The CDR3, as DNA: TGTGCCAGCAGCTCCTCCCCCGGTGCGGGCTACACCTTC. V is TRBV7-9 and J is TRBJ1-2; the D is unclear. CDR1 is SEHNR and CDR2 is FQNEAQ in the germline V gene (reference sequence). Trimming stripped 4 bases from V and 8 bases from J, with 14 bases between. The CDR3 contains 13 residues.

V and J are TRBV7-3 and TRBJ2-2; no clear D. Trimming stripped 5 bases from V and 4 bases from J, with 11 bases between. The CDR3 spans 14 residues. CDR1 and CDR2 (germline): SGHTA, FQGTGA. CDR3 region: CASSPGPLTGELFF. The CDR3 DNA is TGTGCCAGCAGCCCCGGGCCTCTCACCGGGGAGCTGTTTTTT.

The chain joins TRBV7-9 to TRBJ1-2, with 7 bases fitting TRBD1. The J segment lost 12 bases and the V segment lost 5 bases, leaving 15 bases of the junction unmatched. Germline assignment: CDR1 SEHNR and CDR2 FQNEAQ (reference sequence). The CDR3 totals 14 residues. The DNA of the CDR3 is TGTGCCAGCAGCCGAGGGACAGCGAGCTCTGGAAACACCTTC. Protein: CASSRGTASSGNTF.

This chain links TRBV29-1 with TRBJ2-6, with unresolved D. Trimming took off 3 bases at V and 0 bases at J, with 9 bases between the two ends. The CDR3 loop spans 15 amino acids. The germline gives CDR1 SQVTM, CDR2 ANQGSEA. CDR3 loop: CSVEFGVSGANVLTF. The CDR3 bases are TGCAGCGTTGAGTTTGGGGTCTCTGGGGCCAACGTCCTGACTTTC.

This clonotype was detected a few times. V is TRBV7-3 and J is TRBJ1-1, with 8 bases identical to TRBD1. J lost 10 bases, V lost 6 bases, and 7 bases had no gene match. The germline CDR1 and CDR2 sequences are SGHTA and FQGTGA. The CDR3 spans 12 residues. CDR3 nucleotides: TGTGCCAGCAGTTCTGACAGGGGTATAGCTTTCTTT. Translating gives CASSSDRGIAFF.

The chain combines TRBV5-1 with TRBJ1-2; unclear D gene. The CDR3 contains 16 residues. V lost 0 bases and J 7 bases, leaving 19 bases between the germline ends. From germline, CDR1 is SGHRS and CDR2 YFSETQ. The CDR3 region has the DNA TGCGCCAGCAGCTTGGACCCCGGACGGCCCGACTGTGGCTACACCTTC. Translated: CASSLDPGRPDCGYTF.

This clonotype was seen repeatedly, ten times or more. In nucleotides, the CDR3 is TGTGCCAGCAGCTCACGACAGGGTGGCAATCAGCCCCAGCATTTT. Protein sequence: CASSSRQGGNQPQHF. The rearrangement joins TRBV7-8 to TRBJ1-5; 7 bases map to TRBD1. The V and J ends lost 4 bases and 2 bases, in that order; junction bases with no gene match: 5. This CDR3 spans 15 amino acids. The germline V gene has CDR1 SGHVS and CDR2 FQNEAQ. The variable domain in full, completed from reference TRBV7-8 and TRBJ1-5, reads GAGVSQSPRYKVAKRGQDVALRCDPISGHVSLFWYQQALGQGPEFLTYFQNEAQLDKSGLPSDRFFAERPEGSVSTLKIQRTQQEDSAVYLCASSSRQGGNQPQHFGDGTRLSIL.

To note about this clonotype: Germline is not matched at one junction end, which may reflect a read error. J is TRBJ2-7 and V is TRBV6-5; tentative D call: TRBD1 (5 bases). The CDR3 totals 13 residues. Germline assignment: CDR1 MNHEY and CDR2 SVGAGI. The CDR3 DNA sequence: TGTGCCAGCAGTAACTCGGACATCCACGAGCAGTACTTC. Residues: CASSNSDIHEQYF.

The chain combines TRBV7-2 with TRBJ1-2; possibly TRBD1 for D (5 bases). Germline CDR1 and CDR2: SGHTA and FQGNSA. CDR3 size: 15 residues. Deletions cut 1 base from V and 4 bases from J, with 13 bases between. Written as DNA, the CDR3 is TGTGCCAGCAGCTTAGTTGGAGCAGGGAGCTATGGCTACACCTTC. It yields the protein CASSLVGAGSYGYTF.

A remark on this clonotype: A junction end diverges from the germline sequence, so it may reflect a read error. The J gene is TRBJ2-7, the V gene TRBV7-2, with 10 nucleotides matching TRBD2. The CDR3 consists of 14 residues. Germline loops: CDR1 SGHTA, CDR2 FQGNSA. CDR3: CAIPFGLAVYEQYF. CDR3 in DNA: TGTGCCATCCCCTTCGGACTAGCGGTTTACGAACAGTACTTC.

The sample holds many counts of this clonotype. The chain carries TRBV4-1 and TRBJ2-6; 9 nucleotides line up with TRBD1. In germline, CDR1 is MGHRA, CDR2 YSYEKL. The CDR3 covers 18 residues. Trimming took 4 bases from V and 0 from J; bases not matched to a gene: 7. The CDR3 region is CASSLAGTGSSGANVLTF. DNA for the CDR3: TGCGCCAGCAGCCTAGCCGGGACAGGGTCCTCTGGGGCCAACGTCCTGACTTTC.

The gene calls are TRBV20-1 and TRBJ2-7, with 9 bases that match TRBD2. CDR1 is DFQATT, CDR2 SNEGSKA, per germline (reference sequence). V lost 1 base, J lost 7 bases, and 11 bases stayed unmatched. CDR3 size: 15 residues. CDR3 amino acids: CSARALDSGSSEQYF. CDR3 in DNA: TGCAGTGCTAGAGCCCTCGATAGCGGGAGTAGTGAGCAGTACTTC.

In this sample, this clonotype turned up a few times. The chain uses TRBV15 and TRBJ1-1; D gene unclear. Germline V gene lookup returns CDR1 LNHNV and CDR2 YYDKDF (reference sequence). Trimming cost V 3 bases and J 4 bases, with 12 bases left between them. CDR3 length: 14 residues. The CDR3 sequence: CATSSPGPGTEAFF. The CDR3 DNA is TGTGCCACCAGCAGCCCCGGTCCGGGCACTGAAGCTTTCTTT.

The V and J genes are TRBV7-2 and TRBJ1-4; 7 nucleotides line up with TRBD1. CDR1 and CDR2 from the germline V gene are SGHTA and FQGNSA. The CDR3 runs 16 residues. With 5 bases clipped from V and 3 bases from J, the junction kept 9 bases outside the gene matches. CDR3 sequence reads: CASSQAGGQANEKLFF. CDR3 coding DNA: TGTGCCAGCAGCCAAGCCGGTGGACAGGCTAATGAAAAACTGTTTTTT.

As concerns this clonotype: The junction does not match germline at one end; this may be a read error. The gene calls are TRBV6-2 or TRBV6-3 and TRBJ1-1; no reliable D call. This CDR3 is 14 amino acids long. Per the germline V gene, CDR1 is MNHEY and CDR2 is SVGEGT. For the CDR3, the DNA is TGCGCCAGCAGCTTGCGACAAGTGAACACTGAAGCTTTCTTT. Translated: CASSLRQVNTEAFF.

Many counts were recorded for this clonotype. The rearrangement joins TRBV9 to TRBJ2-3, with a tentative D call TRBD2 (6 bases). Trimming cost V 0 bases and J 4 bases, with 18 bases left between them. CDR3 size: 17 residues. CDR1 and CDR2 (germline): SGDLS, YYNGEE. The CDR3 sequence: CASSVAPAGMMADTQYF. Here the CDR3 DNA reads TGTGCCAGCAGCGTAGCTCCAGCGGGTATGATGGCAGATACGCAGTATTTT.